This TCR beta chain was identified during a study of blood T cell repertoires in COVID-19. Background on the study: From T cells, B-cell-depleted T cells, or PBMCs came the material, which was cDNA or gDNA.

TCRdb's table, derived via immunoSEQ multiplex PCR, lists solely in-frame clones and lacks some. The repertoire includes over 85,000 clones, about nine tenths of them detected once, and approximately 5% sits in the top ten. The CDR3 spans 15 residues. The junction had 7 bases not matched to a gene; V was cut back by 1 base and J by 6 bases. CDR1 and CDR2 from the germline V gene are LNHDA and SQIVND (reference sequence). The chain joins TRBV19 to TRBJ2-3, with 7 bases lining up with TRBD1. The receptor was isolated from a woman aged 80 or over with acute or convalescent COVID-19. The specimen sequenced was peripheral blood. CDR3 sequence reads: CASSIGQGILDTQYF. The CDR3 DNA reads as TGTGCCAGTAGTATAGGACAGGGTATATTGGATACGCAGTATTTT.